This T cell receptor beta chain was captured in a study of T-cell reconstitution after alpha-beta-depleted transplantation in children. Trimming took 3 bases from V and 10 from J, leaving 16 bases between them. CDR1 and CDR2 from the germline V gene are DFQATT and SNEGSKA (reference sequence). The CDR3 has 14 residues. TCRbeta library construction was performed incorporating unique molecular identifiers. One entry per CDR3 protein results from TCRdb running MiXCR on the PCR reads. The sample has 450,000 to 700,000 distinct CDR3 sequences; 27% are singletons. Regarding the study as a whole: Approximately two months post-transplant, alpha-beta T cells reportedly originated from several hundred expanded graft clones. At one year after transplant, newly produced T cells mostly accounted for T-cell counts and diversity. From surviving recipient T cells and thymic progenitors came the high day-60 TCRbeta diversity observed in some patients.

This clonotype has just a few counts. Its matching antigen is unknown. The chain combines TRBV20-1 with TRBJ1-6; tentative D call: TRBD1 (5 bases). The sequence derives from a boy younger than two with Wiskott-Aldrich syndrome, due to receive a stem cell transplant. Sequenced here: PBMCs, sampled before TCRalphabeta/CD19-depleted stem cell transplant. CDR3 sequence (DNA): TGCAGTGCTAGCCCCTCAGGGCAGGTGTCACCCCTCCACTTT. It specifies CSASPSGQVSPLHF.